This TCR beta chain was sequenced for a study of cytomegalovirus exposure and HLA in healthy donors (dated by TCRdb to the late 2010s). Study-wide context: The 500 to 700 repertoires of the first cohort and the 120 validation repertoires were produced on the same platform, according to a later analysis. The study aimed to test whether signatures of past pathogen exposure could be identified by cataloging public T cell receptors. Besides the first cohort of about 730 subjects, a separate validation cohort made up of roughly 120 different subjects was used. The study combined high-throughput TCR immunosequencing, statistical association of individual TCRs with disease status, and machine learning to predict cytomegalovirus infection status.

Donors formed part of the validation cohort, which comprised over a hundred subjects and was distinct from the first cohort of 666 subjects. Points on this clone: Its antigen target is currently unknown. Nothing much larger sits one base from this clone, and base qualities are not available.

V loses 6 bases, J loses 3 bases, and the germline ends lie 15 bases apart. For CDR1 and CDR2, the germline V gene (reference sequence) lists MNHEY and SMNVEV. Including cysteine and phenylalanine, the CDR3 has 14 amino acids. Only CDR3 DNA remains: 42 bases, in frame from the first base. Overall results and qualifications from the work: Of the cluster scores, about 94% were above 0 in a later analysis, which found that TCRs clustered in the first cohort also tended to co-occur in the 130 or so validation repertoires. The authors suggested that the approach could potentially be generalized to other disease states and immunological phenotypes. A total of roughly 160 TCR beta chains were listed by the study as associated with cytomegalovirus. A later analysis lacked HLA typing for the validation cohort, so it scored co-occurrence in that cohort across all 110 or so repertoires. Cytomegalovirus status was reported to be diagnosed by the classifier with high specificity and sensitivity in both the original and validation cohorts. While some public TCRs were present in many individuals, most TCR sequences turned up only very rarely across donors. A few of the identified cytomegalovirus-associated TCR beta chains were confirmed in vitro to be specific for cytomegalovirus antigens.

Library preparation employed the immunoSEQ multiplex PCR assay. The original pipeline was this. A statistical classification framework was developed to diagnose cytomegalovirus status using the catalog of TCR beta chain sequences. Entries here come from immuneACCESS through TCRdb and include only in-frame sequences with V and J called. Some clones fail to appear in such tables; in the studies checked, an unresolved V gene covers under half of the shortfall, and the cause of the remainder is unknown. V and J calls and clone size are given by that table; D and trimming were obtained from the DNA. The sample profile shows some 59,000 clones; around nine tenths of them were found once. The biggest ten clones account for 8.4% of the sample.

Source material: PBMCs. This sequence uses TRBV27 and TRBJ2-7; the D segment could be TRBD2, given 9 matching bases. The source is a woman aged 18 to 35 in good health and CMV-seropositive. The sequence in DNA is TGTGCCAGCAGGCTAGCGGGACAGGTCTACGAGCAGTACTTC. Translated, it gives CASRLAGQVYEQYF.